This T cell receptor beta chain appears in the sequencing data of a study of T cells in Graves' hyperthyroidism and ophthalmopathy. Study-wide findings and caveats: A model of 13 V-J pairs discriminated ophthalmopathy from stable hyperthyroidism. Most clonotypes expanded in thyroid above 0.001 were likewise present in blood. Onset of ophthalmopathy came a median approximately 6 months after the model predicted it.

Concerning this clonotype: Its target is unknown.

Trimming at V came to 4 bases and at J to 8 bases, leaving 7 bases not matched to a gene. The germline CDR1 and CDR2 sequences are SGHRS and YFSETQ. The CDR3 is 14 amino acids. RNA transcripts gave rise to amplified TCR beta CDR3 regions. An initial round of RT-PCR targeting the TCR CDR3 relied on the HTBI primer set. In TCRdb, the multiplex PCR reads were re-called with MiXCR into one record per CDR3 protein. The data hold around 620,000 distinct CDR3 sequences, with around 46% observed a single time. Those patients with uncontrolled infection, other autoimmune disease, pregnancy or lactation were excluded.

This chain joins TRBV5-1 and TRBJ1-4, with 8 bases that match TRBD1. The source of this sequence is an adult woman with Graves' disease, either hyperthyroidism or ophthalmopathy (not recorded which). Sequencing was carried out using peripheral blood or thyroid tissue (not recorded which). The CDR3 coding sequence is TGCGCCAGCAGCCCTGGACAGGGAGAAGAAAAACTGTTTTTT. Translation gives CASSPGQGEEKLFF.